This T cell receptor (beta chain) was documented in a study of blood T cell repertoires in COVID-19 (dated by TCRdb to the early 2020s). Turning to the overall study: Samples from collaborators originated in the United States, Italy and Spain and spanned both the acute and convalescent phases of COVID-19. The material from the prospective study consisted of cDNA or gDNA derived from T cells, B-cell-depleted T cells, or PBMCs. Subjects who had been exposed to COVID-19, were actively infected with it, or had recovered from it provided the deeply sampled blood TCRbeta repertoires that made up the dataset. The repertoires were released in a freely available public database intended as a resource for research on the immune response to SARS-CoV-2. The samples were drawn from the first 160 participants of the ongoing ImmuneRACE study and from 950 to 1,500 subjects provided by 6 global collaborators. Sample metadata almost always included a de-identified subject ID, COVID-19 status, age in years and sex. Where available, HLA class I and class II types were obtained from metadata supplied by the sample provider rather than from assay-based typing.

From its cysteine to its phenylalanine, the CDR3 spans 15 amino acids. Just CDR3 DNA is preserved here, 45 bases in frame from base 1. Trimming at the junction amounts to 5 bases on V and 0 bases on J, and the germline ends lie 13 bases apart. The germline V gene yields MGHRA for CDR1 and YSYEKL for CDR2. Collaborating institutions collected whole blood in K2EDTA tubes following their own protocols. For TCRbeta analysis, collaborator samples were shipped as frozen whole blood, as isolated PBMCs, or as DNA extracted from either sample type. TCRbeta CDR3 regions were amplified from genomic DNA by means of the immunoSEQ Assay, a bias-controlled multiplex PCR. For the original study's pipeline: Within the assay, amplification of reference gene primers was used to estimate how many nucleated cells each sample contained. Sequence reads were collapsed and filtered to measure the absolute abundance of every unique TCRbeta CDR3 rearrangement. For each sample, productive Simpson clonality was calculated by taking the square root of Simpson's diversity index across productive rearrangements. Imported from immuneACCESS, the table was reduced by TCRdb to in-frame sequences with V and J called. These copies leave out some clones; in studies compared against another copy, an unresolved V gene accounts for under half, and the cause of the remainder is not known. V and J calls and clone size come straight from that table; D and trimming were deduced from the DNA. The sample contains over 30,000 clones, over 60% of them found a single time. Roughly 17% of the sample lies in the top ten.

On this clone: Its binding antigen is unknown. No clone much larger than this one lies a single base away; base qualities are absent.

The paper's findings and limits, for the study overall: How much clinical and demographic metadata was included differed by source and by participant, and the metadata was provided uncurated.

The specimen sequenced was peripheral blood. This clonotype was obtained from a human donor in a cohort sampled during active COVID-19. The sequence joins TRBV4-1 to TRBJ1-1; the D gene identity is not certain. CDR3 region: CASSVDIYMNTEAFF. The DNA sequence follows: TGCGCCAGCAGCGTCGACATTTACATGAACACTGAAGCTTTCTTT.